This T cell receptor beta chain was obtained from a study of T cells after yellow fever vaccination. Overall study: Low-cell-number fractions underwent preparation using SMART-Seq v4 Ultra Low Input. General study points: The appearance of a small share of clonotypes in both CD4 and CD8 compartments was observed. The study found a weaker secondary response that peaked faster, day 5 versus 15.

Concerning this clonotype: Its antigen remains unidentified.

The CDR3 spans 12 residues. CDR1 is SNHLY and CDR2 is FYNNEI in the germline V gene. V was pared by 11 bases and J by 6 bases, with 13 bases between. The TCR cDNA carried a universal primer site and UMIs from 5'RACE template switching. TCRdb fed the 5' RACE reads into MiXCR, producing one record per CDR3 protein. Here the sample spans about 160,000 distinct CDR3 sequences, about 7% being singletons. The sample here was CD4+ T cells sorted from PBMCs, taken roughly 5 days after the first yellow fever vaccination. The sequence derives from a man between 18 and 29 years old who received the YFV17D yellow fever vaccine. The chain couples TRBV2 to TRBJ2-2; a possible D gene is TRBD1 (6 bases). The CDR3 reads CAGRWGPGELFF. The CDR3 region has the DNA TGTGCCGGCCGATGGGGGCCCGGGGAGCTGTTTTTT.